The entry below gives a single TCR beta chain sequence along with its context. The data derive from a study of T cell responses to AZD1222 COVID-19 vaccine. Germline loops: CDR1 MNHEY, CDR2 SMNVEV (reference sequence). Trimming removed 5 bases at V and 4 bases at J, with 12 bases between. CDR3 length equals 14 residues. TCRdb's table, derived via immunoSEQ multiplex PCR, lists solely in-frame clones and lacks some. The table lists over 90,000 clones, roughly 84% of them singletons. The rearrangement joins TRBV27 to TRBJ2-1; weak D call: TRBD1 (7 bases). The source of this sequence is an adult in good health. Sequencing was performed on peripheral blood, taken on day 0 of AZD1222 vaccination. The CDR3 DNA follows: TGTGCCAGCAGTCGCGGGACAGAATACAATGAGCAGTTCTTC. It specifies CASSRGTEYNEQFF.